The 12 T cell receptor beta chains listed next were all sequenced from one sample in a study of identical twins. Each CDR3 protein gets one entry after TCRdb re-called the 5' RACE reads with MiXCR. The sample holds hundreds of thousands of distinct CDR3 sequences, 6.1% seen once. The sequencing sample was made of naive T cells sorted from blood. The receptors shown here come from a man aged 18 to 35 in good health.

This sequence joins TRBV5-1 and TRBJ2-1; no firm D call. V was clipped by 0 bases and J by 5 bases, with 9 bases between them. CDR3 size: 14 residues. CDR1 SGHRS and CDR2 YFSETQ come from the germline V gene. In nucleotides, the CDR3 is TGCGCCAGCAGCTTGGGGCAGTCTAACAATGAGCAGTTCTTC. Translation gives CASSLGQSNNEQFF.

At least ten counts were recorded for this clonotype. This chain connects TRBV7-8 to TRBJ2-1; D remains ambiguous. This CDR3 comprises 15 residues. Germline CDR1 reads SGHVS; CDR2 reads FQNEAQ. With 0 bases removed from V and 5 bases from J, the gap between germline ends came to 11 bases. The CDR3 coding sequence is TGTGCCAGCAGCTTAGCTTTAGGTAAAAACAATGAGCAGTTCTTC. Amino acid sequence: CASSLALGKNNEQFF.

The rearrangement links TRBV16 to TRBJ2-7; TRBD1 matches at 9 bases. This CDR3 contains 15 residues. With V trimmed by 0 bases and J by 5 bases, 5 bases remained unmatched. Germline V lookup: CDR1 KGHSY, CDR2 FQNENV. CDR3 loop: CASSQSDRGYHEQYF. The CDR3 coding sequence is TGTGCCAGCAGCCAATCTGACAGGGGGTATCACGAGCAGTACTTC.

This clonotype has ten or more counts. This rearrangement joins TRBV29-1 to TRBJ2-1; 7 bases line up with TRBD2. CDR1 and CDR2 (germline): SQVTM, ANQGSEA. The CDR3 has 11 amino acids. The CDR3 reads CSYGRGNEQFF. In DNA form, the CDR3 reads TGCAGTTATGGGAGGGGAAATGAGCAGTTCTTC.

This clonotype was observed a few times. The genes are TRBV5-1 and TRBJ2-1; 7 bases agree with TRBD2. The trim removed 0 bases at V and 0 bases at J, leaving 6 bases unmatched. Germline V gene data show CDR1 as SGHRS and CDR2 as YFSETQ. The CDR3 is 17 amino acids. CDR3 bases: TGCGCCAGCAGCTTGGCCCCGGCGGGAGTCTCCTACAATGAGCAGTTCTTC. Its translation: CASSLAPAGVSYNEQFF.

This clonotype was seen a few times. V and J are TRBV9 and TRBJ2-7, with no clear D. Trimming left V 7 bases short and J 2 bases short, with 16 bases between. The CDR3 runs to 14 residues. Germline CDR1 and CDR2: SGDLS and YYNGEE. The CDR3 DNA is TGTGCCAGCTCCGTGGGCTTTACCACCTACGAGCAGTACTTC. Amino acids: CASSVGFTTYEQYF.

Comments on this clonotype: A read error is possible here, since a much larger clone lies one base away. Here the CDR3 DNA reads TGTGCCAGCAGTTACGTGACAGGGTTCAGCGGGGAGCTGGTTTTT. Translating it yields CASSYVTGFSGELVF. The gene calls are TRBV6-5 and TRBJ2-2, with D possibly called TRBD1 or TRBD2 (7 bases each). Germline-derived CDR1 and CDR2 are MNHEY and SVGAGI. CDR3 length: 15 amino acids.

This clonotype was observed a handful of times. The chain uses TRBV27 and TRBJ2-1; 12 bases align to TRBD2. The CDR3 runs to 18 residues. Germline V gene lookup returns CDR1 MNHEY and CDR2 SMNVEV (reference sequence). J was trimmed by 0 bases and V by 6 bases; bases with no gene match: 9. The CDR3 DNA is TGTGCCAGCAGGCCCCTAGCGGGAGGGCAGAGCTCCTACAATGAGCAGTTCTTC. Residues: CASRPLAGGQSSYNEQFF.

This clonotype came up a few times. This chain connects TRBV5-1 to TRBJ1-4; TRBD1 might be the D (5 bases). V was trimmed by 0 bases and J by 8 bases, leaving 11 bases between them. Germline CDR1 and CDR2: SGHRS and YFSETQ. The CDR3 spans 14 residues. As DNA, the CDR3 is TGCGCCAGCAGCTTGGAGGGGTTTCACGAAAAACTGTTTTTT. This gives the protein CASSLEGFHEKLFF.

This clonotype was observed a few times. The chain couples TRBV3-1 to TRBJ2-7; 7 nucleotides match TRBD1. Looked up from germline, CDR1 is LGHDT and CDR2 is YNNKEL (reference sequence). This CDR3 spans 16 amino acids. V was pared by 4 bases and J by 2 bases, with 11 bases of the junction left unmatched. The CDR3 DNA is TGTGCCAGCAGCCTGCAGGGGGTTGGCGGGCCCTACGAGCAGTACTTC. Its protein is CASSLQGVGGPYEQYF.

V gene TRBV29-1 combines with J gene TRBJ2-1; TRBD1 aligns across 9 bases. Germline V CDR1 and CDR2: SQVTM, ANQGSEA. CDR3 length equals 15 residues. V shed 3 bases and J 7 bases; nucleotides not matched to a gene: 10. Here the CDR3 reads CSVDGTGILGNEQFF. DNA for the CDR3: TGCAGCGTTGACGGGACAGGGATTTTGGGGAATGAGCAGTTCTTC.

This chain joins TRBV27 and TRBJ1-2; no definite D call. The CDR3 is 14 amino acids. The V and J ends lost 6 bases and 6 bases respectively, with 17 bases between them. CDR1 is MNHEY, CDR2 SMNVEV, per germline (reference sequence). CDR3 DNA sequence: TGTGCCAGCAGCTTGATTGGTCCAGCGCATGGCTACACCTTC. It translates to CASSLIGPAHGYTF.